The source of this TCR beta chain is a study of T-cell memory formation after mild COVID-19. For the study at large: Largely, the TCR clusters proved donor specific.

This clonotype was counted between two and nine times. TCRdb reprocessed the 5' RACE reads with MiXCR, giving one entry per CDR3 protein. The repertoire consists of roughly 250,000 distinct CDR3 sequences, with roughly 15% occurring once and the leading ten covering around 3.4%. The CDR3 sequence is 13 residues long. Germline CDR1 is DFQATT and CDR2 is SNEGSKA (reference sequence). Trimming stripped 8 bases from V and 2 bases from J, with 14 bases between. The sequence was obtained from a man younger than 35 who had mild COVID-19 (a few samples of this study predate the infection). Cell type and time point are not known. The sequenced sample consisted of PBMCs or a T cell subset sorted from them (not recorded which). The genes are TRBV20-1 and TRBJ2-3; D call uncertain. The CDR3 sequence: CSSTINATDTQYF. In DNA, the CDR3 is TGCAGTTCTACGATAAACGCCACAGATACGCAGTATTTT.